This T cell receptor beta chain emerged from a study of T cells after yellow fever vaccination. Background on the study: Researchers used SMART-Seq v4 Ultra Low Input to prepare fractions that had low cell numbers.

Template switching by 5'RACE produced TCR cDNA, adding a universal primer site and UMIs. One entry per CDR3 protein results from TCRdb running MiXCR on the 5' RACE reads. The table has about 400,000 distinct CDR3 sequences, roughly 6.2% seen once. Overall study findings and caveats: Some clonotypes were seen in both the CD4 and the CD8 compartments. These made up a small share and likely arose from convergent recombination. Detected again after the booster were most primary-vaccination clones, at 96% CD4 and approximately 87% CD8.

After removal of 5 bases from V and 6 bases from J, the junction contained 6 bases not matched to a gene. Germline V gene sequence: CDR1 SGHTA, CDR2 FQGNSA. The CDR3 runs to 15 residues. In this sample, this clonotype turned up many times. Its antigen remains unknown. The chain uses TRBV7-2 and TRBJ2-2; 10 bases are shared with TRBD1. This receptor was taken from a man younger than 45 who received the YFV17D yellow fever vaccine. Sample: PBMCs, taken 5 days after the yellow fever booster vaccination. DNA of the CDR3: TGTGCCAGCAGCCTAAGCGGACAGGGGGCCGGGGAGCTGTTTTTT. Residues: CASSLSGQGAGELFF.